The present T cell receptor beta chain was sequenced within a study of cytomegalovirus exposure and HLA in healthy donors. Study outcomes and limitations: From TCR beta sequences, most subjects' HLA-A and HLA-B alleles were reportedly predicted accurately.

Vbeta (60) and Jbeta (13) primers were used in the PCR. Method: immunoSEQ multiplex PCR; TCRdb's copy keeps in-frame clones and lacks some. The sample contains roughly 300,000 clones, just over 85% of which appear only once. Germline-derived CDR1 and CDR2 are MGHRA and YSYEKL. With V trimmed by 6 bases and J by 9 bases, 9 bases remained unmatched. The CDR3 is 13 residues long. This clone occurred a few times. Its antigen is not identified. V usage is TRBV4-1 and J usage is TRBJ2-7; TRBD2 agrees at 9 bases. The source is a man aged 35 to 55 in good health and CMV-seropositive. The sample taken for sequencing was PBMCs. The CDR3 reads CASRPSAGGPQYF. The CDR3 DNA reads as TGCGCCAGCAGGCCCTCTGCGGGAGGGCCGCAGTACTTC.